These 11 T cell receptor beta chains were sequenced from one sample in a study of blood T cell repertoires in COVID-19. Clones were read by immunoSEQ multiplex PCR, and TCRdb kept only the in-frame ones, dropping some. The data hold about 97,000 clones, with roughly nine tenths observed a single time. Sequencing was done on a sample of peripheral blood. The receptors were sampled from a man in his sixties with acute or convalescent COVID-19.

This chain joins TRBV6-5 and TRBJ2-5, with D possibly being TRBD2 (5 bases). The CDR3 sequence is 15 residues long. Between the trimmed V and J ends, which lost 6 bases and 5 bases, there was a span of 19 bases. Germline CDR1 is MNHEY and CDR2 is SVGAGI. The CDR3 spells CASSDPGGHEETQYF. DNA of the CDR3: TGTGCCAGCAGCGACCCCGGAGGTCATGAGGAGACCCAGTACTTC.

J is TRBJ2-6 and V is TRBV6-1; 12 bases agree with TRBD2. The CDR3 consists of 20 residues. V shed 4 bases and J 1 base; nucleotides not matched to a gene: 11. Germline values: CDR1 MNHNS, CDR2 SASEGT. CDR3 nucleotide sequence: TGTGCCAGCAGTGCGGCTAGCGGGGGGGCTACACGATCTGGGGCCAACGTCCTGACTTTC. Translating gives CASSAASGGATRSGANVLTF.

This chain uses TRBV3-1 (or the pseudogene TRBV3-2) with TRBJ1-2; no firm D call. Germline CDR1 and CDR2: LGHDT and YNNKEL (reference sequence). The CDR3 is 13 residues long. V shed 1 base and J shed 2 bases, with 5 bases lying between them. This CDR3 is CASSQVQNYGYTF. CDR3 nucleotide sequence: TGTGCCAGCAGCCAAGTTCAAAACTATGGCTACACCTTC.

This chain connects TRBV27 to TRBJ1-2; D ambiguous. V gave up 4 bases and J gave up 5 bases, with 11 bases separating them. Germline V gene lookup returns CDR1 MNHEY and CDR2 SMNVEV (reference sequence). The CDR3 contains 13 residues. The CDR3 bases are TGTGCCAGCAGTTCGAGCCCCCCTTATGGCTACACCTTC. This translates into CASSSSPPYGYTF.

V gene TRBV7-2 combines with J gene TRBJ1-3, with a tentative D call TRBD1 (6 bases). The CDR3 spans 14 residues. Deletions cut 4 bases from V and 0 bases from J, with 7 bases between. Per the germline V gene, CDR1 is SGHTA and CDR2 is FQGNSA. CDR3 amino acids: CASSSGHSGNTIYF. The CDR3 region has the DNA TGTGCCAGCAGCTCGGGACACTCTGGAAACACCATATATTTT.

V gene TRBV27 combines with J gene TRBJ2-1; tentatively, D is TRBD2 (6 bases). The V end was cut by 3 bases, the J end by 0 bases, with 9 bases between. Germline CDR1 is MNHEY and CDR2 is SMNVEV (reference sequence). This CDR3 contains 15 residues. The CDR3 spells CASSFSGSSYNEQFF. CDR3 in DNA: TGTGCCAGCAGTTTCTCCGGGAGCTCCTACAATGAGCAGTTCTTC.

The CDR3 DNA reads as TGTGCCTGGAGGGTGGGGGCGAGCACTGAAGCTTTCTTT. Residues: CAWRVGASTEAFF. This chain links TRBV30 with TRBJ1-1; D may be TRBD1 (6 bases). This CDR3 region has 13 residues. The germline V gene has CDR1 GTSNPN and CDR2 SVGIG (reference sequence). The germline V and J ends were trimmed by 3 bases and 4 bases, with 12 bases remaining between them.

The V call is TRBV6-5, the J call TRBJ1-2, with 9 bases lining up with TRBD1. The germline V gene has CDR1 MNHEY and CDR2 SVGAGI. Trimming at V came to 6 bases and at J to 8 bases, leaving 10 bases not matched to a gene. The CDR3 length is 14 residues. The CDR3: CASSSGQGKSGYTF. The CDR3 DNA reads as TGTGCCAGCAGCTCCGGACAGGGGAAGAGCGGCTACACCTTC.

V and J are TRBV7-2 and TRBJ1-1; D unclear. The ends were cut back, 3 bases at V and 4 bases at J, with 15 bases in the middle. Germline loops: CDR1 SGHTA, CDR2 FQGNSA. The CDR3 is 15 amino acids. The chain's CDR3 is CASSFLRLSSTEAFF. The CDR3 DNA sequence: TGTGCCAGCAGCTTTCTTCGACTCTCCAGCACTGAAGCTTTCTTT.

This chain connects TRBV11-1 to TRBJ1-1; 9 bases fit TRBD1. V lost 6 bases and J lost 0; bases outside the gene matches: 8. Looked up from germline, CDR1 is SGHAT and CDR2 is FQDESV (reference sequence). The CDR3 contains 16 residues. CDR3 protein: CASRPTGGPMNTEAFF. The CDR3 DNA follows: TGTGCCAGCAGGCCAACAGGGGGCCCCATGAACACTGAAGCTTTCTTT.

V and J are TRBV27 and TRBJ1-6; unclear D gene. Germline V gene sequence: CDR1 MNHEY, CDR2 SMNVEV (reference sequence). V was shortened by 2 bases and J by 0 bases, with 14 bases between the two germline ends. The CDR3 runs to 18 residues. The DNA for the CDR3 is TGTGCCAGCAGTTTAGAGGCACCTAACTTCTCCTATAATTCACCCCTCCACTTT. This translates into CASSLEAPNFSYNSPLHF.